These 30 T cell receptor beta chains were sequenced from one sample in a study of blood T cell repertoires in COVID-19. The method was immunoSEQ multiplex PCR; TCRdb's version includes in-frame clones alone and lacks a portion of them. The sample carries some 250,000 clones, 82% recorded once. The sample consisted of PBMCs or T cells enriched from blood (not recorded which). The receptors here all came from a man aged 35-49 years who had recovered from COVID-19.

The V call is TRBV25-1, the J call TRBJ1-2, with D maybe TRBD1 (5 bases). V lost 1 base to trimming and J lost 3 bases, with 15 bases between them. The V gene's germline CDR1 is MGHDK and CDR2 SYGVNS. There are 16 residues in the CDR3. As DNA, the CDR3 is TGTGCCAGCAGTGAATTCTCGGCAGGGCTGGACTATGGCTACACCTTC. It yields the protein CASSEFSAGLDYGYTF.

V and J are TRBV2 and TRBJ1-6, with 9 positions matching TRBD1. The germline gives CDR1 SNHLY, CDR2 FYNNEI. CDR3 size: 15 residues. V trimming: 6 bases; J trimming: 7 bases; junction bases outside the gene matches: 7. The CDR3, as DNA: TGTGCCAGCAGGCCGGGACAGGGACCAAATTCACCCCTCCACTTT. Translating gives CASRPGQGPNSPLHF. Using reference TRBV2 and TRBJ1-6 for the parts outside the CDR3, the full variable domain is EPEVTQTPSHQVTQMGQEVILRCVPISNHLYFYWYRQILGQKVEFLVSFYNNEISEKSEIFDDQFSVERPDGSNFTLKIRSTKLEDSAMYFCASRPGQGPNSPLHFGNGTRLTVT.

The CDR3 nucleotides are TGTGCCAGCAGCCTGGGGGGGATCACTGAAGCTTTCTTT. It encodes CASSLGGITEAFF. This rearrangement joins TRBV6-5 to TRBJ1-1, with D maybe TRBD1 (5 bases). Per germline, CDR1 MNHEY and CDR2 SVGAGI. The V end was cut by 6 bases, the J end by 4 bases, with 12 bases between. The CDR3 totals 13 residues.

The chain links TRBV5-4 to TRBJ1-2, with D tentatively TRBD1 (5 bases). This CDR3 is built from 13 residues. Trimming removed 7 bases at V and 2 bases at J, with 12 bases between. CDR1 is SGHNT, CDR2 YYREEE, per germline (reference sequence). Here the CDR3 DNA reads TGTGCCAGCCGGGACTCAGGGAACTATGGCTACACCTTC. This encodes CASRDSGNYGYTF.

The chain couples TRBV27 to TRBJ1-2; D is unclear. CDR1 is MNHEY and CDR2 is SMNVEV in the germline V gene (reference sequence). This CDR3 is 13 amino acids long. Trimming took off 6 bases at V and 8 bases at J, with 16 bases between the two ends. For the CDR3, the DNA is TGTGCCAGCAGACCACCACGGTCCCCCGGCTACACCTTC. Translation: CASRPPRSPGYTF.

The V and J genes are TRBV5-6 and TRBJ1-2; no clear D gene. V lost 2 bases and J lost 4, with 9 bases in between. This CDR3 comprises 13 residues. From germline, CDR1 is SGHDT and CDR2 YYEEEE. CDR3 loop: CASSLRGSYGYTF. The DNA of the CDR3 is TGTGCCAGCAGCTTACGGGGAAGCTATGGCTACACCTTC.

Remarks on this clone: The same CDR3 can be traced to other DNA sequences in this sample. This sequence joins TRBV27 and TRBJ1-2; D might be TRBD1 (6 bases). Trimming took off 2 bases at V and 4 bases at J, with 11 bases between the two ends. The germline gives CDR1 MNHEY, CDR2 SMNVEV (reference sequence). The CDR3 covers 14 residues. The DNA of the CDR3 is TGTGCCAGCAGTTTAGGTGGGGGCGGCTATGGCTACACCTTC. It codes for CASSLGGGGYGYTF.

V and J are TRBV30 and TRBJ1-6; TRBD1 matches at 7 bases. Germline V gives CDR1 GTSNPN, CDR2 SVGIG (reference sequence). The trim removed 4 bases at V and 10 bases at J, leaving 7 bases unmatched. The CDR3 totals 13 residues. CDR3: CAWNRGSESPLHF. In nucleotides, the CDR3 is TGTGCCTGGAACAGGGGAAGTGAGTCACCCCTCCACTTT. The full variable domain, completed using reference TRBV30 and TRBJ1-6, is SQTIHQWPATLVQPVGSPLSLECTVEGTSNPNLYWYRQAAGRGLQLLFYSVGIGQISSEVPQNLSASRPQDRQFILSSKKLLLSDSGFYLCAWNRGSESPLHFGNGTRLTVT.

In DNA form, the CDR3 reads TGTGCCAGCAGTGAAATTCAGGGTCTCGGCTACACCTTC. It translates to CASSEIQGLGYTF. The V call is TRBV2, the J call TRBJ1-2, with D maybe TRBD1 (5 bases). The CDR3 consists of 13 residues. Germline CDR1 is SNHLY and CDR2 is FYNNEI. V was shortened by 2 bases and J by 8 bases, with 12 bases between the two germline ends.

In this sample, this clone turned up a few times. The gene calls are TRBV7-8 and TRBJ1-4, with TRBD1 matching over 7 bases. With 5 bases clipped from V and 4 bases from J, the junction kept 4 bases outside the gene matches. The CDR3 length is 14 residues. Germline CDR1 is SGHVS and CDR2 is FQNEAQ. The CDR3 sequence: CASSQTGVNEKLFF. As DNA, the CDR3 is TGTGCCAGCAGCCAAACAGGGGTTAATGAAAAACTGTTTTTT.

This rearrangement joins TRBV27 to TRBJ2-1; maybe TRBD2 (5 bases). V lost 6 bases to trimming and J lost 2 bases, with 11 bases between them. The CDR3 is 14 residues long. Germline V lookup: CDR1 MNHEY, CDR2 SMNVEV (reference sequence). The CDR3 DNA is TGTGCCAGCAGGGAACTAGACGCCTACAATGAGCAGTTCTTC. Translated, it gives CASRELDAYNEQFF.

The J gene is TRBJ1-3, the V gene TRBV5-1, with 8 bases matching TRBD1. CDR1 and CDR2 (germline): SGHRS, YFSETQ. This CDR3 is 16 amino acids long. Losses at the gene ends were 4 bases for V and 0 bases for J; bases not matched to a gene: 6. The CDR3 here is CASSAGTGYSGNTIYF. The CDR3 bases are TGCGCCAGCAGCGCCGGGACAGGATACTCTGGAAACACCATATATTTT.

This chain joins TRBV20-1 and TRBJ1-3; tentatively, D is TRBD1 (6 bases). The CDR3 is 11 amino acids. Trimming took off 6 bases at V and 5 bases at J, with 8 bases between the two ends. From germline, CDR1 is DFQATT and CDR2 SNEGSKA (reference sequence). CDR3: CSAGDRNTIYF. Written as DNA, the CDR3 is TGCAGTGCGGGGGACAGAAACACCATATATTTT.

This clone was detected only once. CDR3 protein: CASSPGGFTDTQYF. The CDR3 DNA sequence: TGTGCCAGCAGCCCCGGGGGATTCACAGATACGCAGTATTTT. This sequence joins TRBV2 and TRBJ2-3, with a tentative D call TRBD2 (6 bases). Germline loops: CDR1 SNHLY, CDR2 FYNNEI. The CDR3 totals 14 residues. V dropped 6 bases and J dropped 2 bases, with 12 bases sitting between them.

This clone was detected only a few times. This rearrangement joins TRBV7-2 to TRBJ1-6; TRBD1 matches 9 bases. The CDR3 sequence is 16 residues long. The germline V gene has CDR1 SGHTA and CDR2 FQGNSA. The junction had 8 bases not matched to a gene; V was cut back by 1 base and J by 10 bases. The CDR3 coding sequence is TGTGCCAGCAGCTTAGTAGGGGACAGGGTCTACTCACCCCTCCACTTT. It encodes CASSLVGDRVYSPLHF.

The chain links TRBV28 to TRBJ1-1; no firm D call. Trimming removed 6 bases at V and 7 bases at J, with 18 bases between. This CDR3 is built from 14 residues. Germline assignment: CDR1 MDHEN and CDR2 SYDVKM. CDR3 in amino acids: CASSTPAGWGEAFF. In DNA form, the CDR3 reads TGTGCCAGCAGCACTCCCGCGGGGTGGGGTGAAGCTTTCTTT.

In its sample, this clone was seen once. This chain joins TRBV5-1 and TRBJ2-7, with D perhaps TRBD2 (5 bases). Germline V gene sequence: CDR1 SGHRS, CDR2 YFSETQ. V lost 1 base and J lost 0, with 11 bases in between. CDR3 length: 15 amino acids. CDR3 sequence reads: CASSLRGHSSYEQYF. CDR3 DNA sequence: TGCGCCAGCAGCTTGCGGGGTCACAGCTCCTACGAGCAGTACTTC.

This sequence joins TRBV5-4 and TRBJ2-7; the D gene is possibly TRBD2 (5 bases). Trimming removed 6 bases from V and 0 bases from J, with 13 bases in between. Germline V gene sequence: CDR1 SGHNT, CDR2 YYREEE (reference sequence). CDR3 size: 14 residues. The CDR3 reads CASKAGQSSYEQYF. CDR3 nucleotides: TGTGCCAGCAAGGCGGGCCAAAGCTCCTACGAGCAGTACTTC.

The V and J genes are TRBV4-3 and TRBJ2-7, with D perhaps matching TRBD2 (6 bases). Trimming shortened V by 0 bases and J by 7 bases, and 16 bases separated the two germline ends. Germline values: CDR1 LGHNA, CDR2 YSLEER. The length of the CDR3 is 15 residues. The CDR3 reads CASSQEGNWREEQYF. The CDR3 nucleotides read TGCGCCAGCAGCCAAGAAGGTAACTGGCGGGAAGAGCAGTACTTC.

This clone has just a few counts. The chain links TRBV7-2 to TRBJ1-4; D gene unclear. Germline CDR1 reads SGHTA; CDR2 reads FQGNSA. V lost 1 base and J lost 5, with 8 bases in between. CDR3 length equals 14 residues. The DNA for the CDR3 is TGTGCCAGCAGCTTAGGGTGGCGGAATGAAAAACTGTTTTTT. As protein: CASSLGWRNEKLFF.

The chain carries TRBV30 and TRBJ1-2, with D tentatively TRBD1 (5 bases). Germline CDR1 reads GTSNPN; CDR2 reads SVGIG (reference sequence). The CDR3 is made up of 15 amino acids. V lost 0 bases and J lost 2, with 13 bases in between. CDR3 amino acids: CAWSVPGLGNYGYTF. The CDR3 nucleotides read TGTGCCTGGAGTGTACCGGGACTTGGGAACTATGGCTACACCTTC.

The chain uses TRBV18 and TRBJ2-6, with 10 nucleotides matching TRBD2. V lost 2 bases and J lost 4; bases outside the gene matches: 5. From germline, CDR1 is KGHSH and CDR2 LQKENI. The CDR3 contains 17 residues. CDR3 sequence reads: CASSPWTSGSGANVLTF. As DNA, the CDR3 is TGTGCCAGCTCACCATGGACTAGCGGCTCCGGGGCCAACGTCCTGACTTTC. Full variable domain (missing parts from reference TRBV18 and TRBJ2-6): NAGVMQNPRHLVRRRGQEARLRCSPMKGHSHVYWYRQLPEEGLKFMVYLQKENIIDESGMPKERFSAEFPKEGPSILRIQQVVRGDSAAYFCASSPWTSGSGANVLTFGAGSRLTVL.

V usage is TRBV5-1 and J usage is TRBJ1-2; TRBD1 aligns across 12 bases. CDR1 is SGHRS and CDR2 is YFSETQ in the germline V gene. After removal of 1 base from V and 8 bases from J, the junction contained 6 bases not matched to a gene. CDR3 length: 15 amino acids. This CDR3 is CASSLSGQGASGYTF. CDR3 sequence (DNA): TGCGCCAGCAGCTTGTCGGGACAGGGGGCGTCGGGCTACACCTTC.

The chain has TRBV3-1 (or the pseudogene TRBV3-2) and TRBJ2-7, with 8 bases that match TRBD2. This CDR3 comprises 15 residues. The V gene's germline CDR1 is LGHDT and CDR2 YNNKEL (reference sequence). V shed 6 bases, J shed 5 bases, and the junction held 12 bases outside the gene matches. This chain's CDR3 is CASSFAGTRANEQYF. CDR3 nucleotides: TGTGCCAGCAGTTTTGCCGGGACTAGAGCTAACGAGCAGTACTTC.

The chain couples TRBV5-6 to TRBJ1-2; 8 bases are shared with TRBD1. This CDR3 is built from 13 residues. Germline V gene sequence: CDR1 SGHDT, CDR2 YYEEEE. The ends lost 4 bases at V and 8 bases at J; junction bases unmatched: 7. CDR3 residues: CASSLDRGRGYTF. DNA for the CDR3: TGTGCCAGCAGCCTTGACAGGGGTAGAGGCTACACCTTC.

The chain uses TRBV5-1 and TRBJ2-1, with 11 bases matching TRBD2. Losses at the gene ends were 4 bases for V and 8 bases for J; bases not matched to a gene: 8. CDR1 and CDR2 from the germline V gene are SGHRS and YFSETQ. The CDR3 runs 15 residues. CDR3 sequence (DNA): TGCGCCAGCAGCCCAAGCCTAGCGGGAGGCTATGAGCAGTTCTTC. Translation gives CASSPSLAGGYEQFF.

The chain carries TRBV6-1 and TRBJ1-4; D gene ambiguous. The germline V and J ends were trimmed by 3 bases and 8 bases, with 13 bases remaining between them. Looked up from germline, CDR1 is MNHNS and CDR2 is SASEGT. The CDR3 is 14 amino acids. CDR3 sequence (DNA): TGTGCCAGCAGTGAGGGAGCACGGCAAGAAAAACTGTTTTTT. This sequence encodes CASSEGARQEKLFF.

CDR3: CASSATSTGDYEQYF. CDR3 in DNA: TGTGCCAGCAGCGCCACCTCCACAGGAGATTACGAGCAGTACTTC. This sequence joins TRBV7-2 and TRBJ2-7; D might be TRBD1 (5 bases). Trimming left V 5 bases short and J 4 bases short, with 18 bases between. The CDR3 has 15 residues. The germline V gene encodes CDR1 SGHTA and CDR2 FQGNSA.

V usage is TRBV11-2 and J usage is TRBJ2-2; weak D call: TRBD2 (5 bases). Trimming shortened V by 1 base and J by 6 bases, and 9 bases separated the two germline ends. Germline V gene data show CDR1 as SGHAT and CDR2 as FQNNGV. The CDR3 has 14 amino acids. The CDR3 DNA sequence: TGTGCCAGCAGCTTAGGGAGGTTGCCCGGGGAGCTGTTTTTT. It yields the protein CASSLGRLPGELFF.

The chain carries TRBV9 and TRBJ2-3; D is possibly TRBD2 (5 bases). V shed 3 bases and J shed 2 bases, with 13 bases lying between them. Germline values: CDR1 SGDLS, CDR2 YYNGEE. There are 15 residues in the CDR3. DNA of the CDR3: TGTGCCAGCAGCGGAGGGAATCAGGCCACAGATACGCAGTATTTT. Residues: CASSGGNQATDTQYF.